The 23 T cell receptor beta chains presented below share a single source sample, sequenced in a study of cytomegalovirus exposure and HLA in healthy donors. The assay was immunoSEQ multiplex PCR, and TCRdb's table has in-frame clones only and misses some. The table includes roughly 260,000 clones, roughly 89% detected once. The source material was PBMCs. The receptors here all came from a man younger than 30 in good health and CMV-seronegative.

The gene calls are TRBV7-9 and TRBJ1-2, with D unresolved. The germline V and J ends were trimmed by 0 bases and 6 bases, with 14 bases remaining between them. CDR3 length equals 15 residues. Germline CDR1 and CDR2: SEHNR and FQNEAQ (reference sequence). The CDR3 DNA follows: TGTGCCAGCAGCTTAGCAGTCTTGGCGGGCGATGGCTACACCTTC. This codes for CASSLAVLAGDGYTF.

The rearrangement links TRBV6-6 to TRBJ2-7; TRBD1 aligns across 10 bases. Germline values: CDR1 MNHNY, CDR2 SVGAGI (reference sequence). CDR3 length: 15 residues. V lost 6 bases to trimming and J lost 6 bases; unmatched junction nucleotides: 11. CDR3 sequence: CASRSPGTGVGEQYF. DNA of the CDR3: TGTGCCAGCAGGTCCCCCGGGACAGGGGTCGGCGAGCAGTACTTC.

Points on this clone: This same CDR3 is encoded by further DNA sequences in the sample. This chain links TRBV5-1 with TRBJ1-3, with TRBD1 identical over 7 bases. The CDR3 length is 14 residues. J gave up 7 bases and V 0 bases, and 4 bases lay outside the gene matches. CDR1 is SGHRS, CDR2 YFSETQ, per germline. The CDR3 here is CASSLGQGTNTIYF. The CDR3 nucleotides read TGCGCCAGCAGCTTGGGACAGGGAACGAACACCATATATTTT.

The chain employs TRBV5-1 and TRBJ2-7; 7 positions match TRBD1. The CDR3 totals 13 residues. CDR1 SGHRS and CDR2 YFSETQ come from the germline V gene. V was pared by 5 bases and J by 7 bases, with 9 bases of the junction left unmatched. CDR3 coding DNA: TGCGCCAGCAGTAGACAGGGATCAGGGGAGCAGTACTTC. Its protein is CASSRQGSGEQYF.

The chain is built from TRBV10-3 and TRBJ1-6; perhaps TRBD1 as D (5 bases). Germline V gene sequence: CDR1 ENHRY, CDR2 SYGVKD. The CDR3 consists of 12 residues. V shed 8 bases and J shed 5 bases, with 7 bases lying between them. The CDR3 sequence is CAIAGNNSPLHF. In DNA form, the CDR3 reads TGTGCCATCGCAGGGAATAATTCACCCCTCCACTTT.

This chain links TRBV29-1 with TRBJ1-4; 7 bases line up with TRBD1. The trim removed 1 base at V and 7 bases at J, leaving 3 bases unmatched. The germline V gene has CDR1 SQVTM and CDR2 ANQGSEA. This CDR3 comprises 13 residues. The CDR3 protein is CSVEVDRLEKLFF. The CDR3 nucleotides are TGCAGCGTTGAAGTGGACAGGCTTGAAAAACTGTTTTTT.

The genes are TRBV19 and TRBJ2-2; no reliable D call. CDR1 is LNHDA, CDR2 SQIVND, per germline (reference sequence). The CDR3 spans 15 residues. Deletions cut 7 bases from V and 6 bases from J, with 18 bases between. For the CDR3, the DNA is TGTGCCAGTACCTCAGAAGGAGTGTGGCCCGGGGAGCTGTTTTTT. It codes for CASTSEGVWPGELFF.

The chain is built from TRBV5-1 and TRBJ2-2; a weak D match, TRBD1 (6 bases). Trimming cost V 1 base and J 6 bases, with 10 bases left between them. The CDR3 runs to 14 residues. Germline V CDR1 and CDR2: SGHRS, YFSETQ. The CDR3 reads CASSLMGASGELFF. The CDR3 DNA reads TGCGCCAGCAGCTTGATGGGGGCGTCCGGGGAGCTGTTTTTT.

This rearrangement joins TRBV27 to TRBJ1-1; D is undetermined. CDR1 MNHEY and CDR2 SMNVEV come from the germline V gene (reference sequence). Trimming shortened V by 11 bases and J by 0 bases, and 16 bases separated the two germline ends. There are 14 residues in the CDR3. CDR3 bases: TGTGCCGACCAGGCGTGTAACATGAACACTGAAGCTTTCTTT. Amino acids: CADQACNMNTEAFF.

This chain connects TRBV11-2 to TRBJ2-2; TRBD2 aligns across 9 bases. Germline assignment: CDR1 SGHAT and CDR2 FQNNGV. CDR3 length: 16 residues. With 5 bases clipped from V and 3 bases from J, the junction kept 7 bases outside the gene matches. CDR3: CASSPPPSGDTGELFF. The DNA for the CDR3 is TGTGCCAGCAGCCCCCCTCCTAGCGGGGACACCGGGGAGCTGTTTTTT.

This clone was seen only once. The rearrangement links TRBV7-3 to TRBJ2-1; D is undetermined. Trimming shortened V by 7 bases and J by 5 bases, and 18 bases separated the two germline ends. The CDR3 totals 15 residues. The germline CDR1 and CDR2 sequences are SGHTA and FQGTGA. CDR3 sequence: CASTQTVGPDNEQFF. The CDR3 DNA is TGTGCCAGCACCCAAACAGTTGGGCCCGACAATGAGCAGTTCTTC.

This clone has ten or more counts. CDR3 DNA: TGTGCCTGGAGTGGACTAGCGGGGTTGAACACCGGGGAGCTGTTTTTT. Translated, it gives CAWSGLAGLNTGELFF. The genes are TRBV30 and TRBJ2-2, with 11 bases aligning to TRBD2. Germline values: CDR1 GTSNPN, CDR2 SVGIG (reference sequence). The CDR3 length is 16 residues. V was pared by 1 base and J by 1 base, with 2 bases of the junction left unmatched.

The rearrangement links TRBV7-9 to TRBJ1-1, with D hard to call. This CDR3 region has 14 residues. CDR1 and CDR2 (germline): SEHNR, FQNEAQ (reference sequence). The V and J ends lost 1 base and 1 base respectively, with 7 bases between them. CDR3 amino acids: CASSLDRGNTEAFF. The CDR3 bases are TGTGCCAGCAGCTTAGATCGCGGGAACACTGAAGCTTTCTTT. Together with reference TRBV7-9 and TRBJ1-1, the CDR3 gives the full variable domain: DTGVSQNPRHKITKRGQNVTFRCDPISEHNRLYWYRQTLGQGPEFLTYFQNEAQLEKSRLLSDRFSAERPKGSFSTLEIQRTEQGDSAMYLCASSLDRGNTEAFFGQGTRLTVV.

J is TRBJ2-2 and V is TRBV4-3, with 13 positions matching TRBD2. The length of the CDR3 is 16 residues. The germline V gene has CDR1 LGHNA and CDR2 YSLEER. V was pared by 1 base and J by 5 bases, with 1 base of the junction left unmatched. The CDR3 nucleotides are TGCGCCAGCAGCCAAGGGACTAGCGGGAGAACCGGGGAGCTGTTTTTT. This codes for CASSQGTSGRTGELFF.

This chain links TRBV6-5 with TRBJ1-2; TRBD1 agrees at 7 bases. Germline CDR1 MNHEY, CDR2 SVGAGI. The V and J ends lost 0 bases and 2 bases, in that order; junction bases with no gene match: 3. The CDR3 is 15 residues long. The CDR3 region has the DNA TGTGCCAGCAGTTACTCACAGGGGACAAACTATGGCTACACCTTC. Protein sequence: CASSYSQGTNYGYTF.

The V gene is TRBV2, the J gene TRBJ2-7; D possibly corresponds to TRBD2 (5 bases). The CDR3 length is 14 residues. Between the trimmed V and J ends, which lost 4 bases and 4 bases, there was a span of 14 bases. Germline V gene data show CDR1 as SNHLY and CDR2 as FYNNEI. The CDR3: CASSGVERGYEQYF. DNA for the CDR3: TGTGCCAGCAGTGGGGTTGAGCGCGGGTACGAGCAGTACTTC. The full variable domain, with the rest looked up from reference TRBV2 and TRBJ2-7, is EPEVTQTPSHQVTQMGQEVILRCVPISNHLYFYWYRQILGQKVEFLVSFYNNEISEKSEIFDDQFSVERPDGSNFTLKIRSTKLEDSAMYFCASSGVERGYEQYFGPGTRLTVT.

The chain uses TRBV27 and TRBJ2-5, with D perhaps TRBD2 (7 bases). Germline CDR1 reads MNHEY; CDR2 reads SMNVEV (reference sequence). V lost 0 bases, J lost 5 bases, and 13 bases lay in between. The CDR3 extends over 15 amino acids. This CDR3 is CASSLSPGGRETQYF. CDR3 bases: TGTGCCAGCAGTTTATCTCCGGGGGGCAGGGAGACCCAGTACTTC.

This clone was observed a few times. CDR3 residues: CASSVAGHNEQFF. CDR3 bases: TGTGCCAGCAGCGTAGCTGGGCACAATGAGCAGTTCTTC. This rearrangement joins TRBV9 to TRBJ2-1, with D unclear. Germline V gene sequence: CDR1 SGDLS, CDR2 YYNGEE. The CDR3 is 13 residues long. Between the trimmed V and J ends, which lost 0 bases and 5 bases, there was a span of 6 bases.

The J gene is TRBJ2-1, the V gene TRBV2, with 9 bases identical to TRBD1. The CDR3 has 13 amino acids. J was trimmed by 4 bases and V by 6 bases; bases with no gene match: 1. Germline V gene data show CDR1 as SNHLY and CDR2 as FYNNEI. The CDR3 is CASRQGAYNEQFF. Here the CDR3 DNA reads TGTGCCAGCAGACAGGGGGCGTACAATGAGCAGTTCTTC.

V is TRBV9 and J is TRBJ2-7, with D unresolved. From germline, CDR1 is SGDLS and CDR2 YYNGEE. V dropped 4 bases and J dropped 6 bases, with 17 bases sitting between them. This CDR3 has 14 amino acids. In nucleotides, the CDR3 is TGTGCCAGCAGCTCCTCCGGTGGTCCGCGCGAGCAGTACTTC. It yields the protein CASSSSGGPREQYF.

The chain employs TRBV5-1 and TRBJ2-7, with D possibly being TRBD2 (6 bases). The CDR3 contains 15 residues. Germline V gene sequence: CDR1 SGHRS, CDR2 YFSETQ. Deletions cut 4 bases from V and 3 bases from J, with 17 bases between. The CDR3 sequence: CASSPNPSGDYEQYF. The CDR3 nucleotides read TGCGCCAGCAGCCCAAACCCGTCGGGGGACTACGAGCAGTACTTC.

This chain links TRBV7-8 with TRBJ1-2, with 7 bases lining up with TRBD1. V gave up 2 bases and J gave up 4 bases; unmatched junction bases: 7. CDR3 length equals 15 residues. Looked up from germline, CDR1 is SGHVS and CDR2 is FQNEAQ. The CDR3 here is CASSLRVGGIYGYTF. For the CDR3, the DNA is TGTGCCAGCAGCTTAAGAGTAGGGGGCATCTATGGCTACACCTTC.

The rearrangement links TRBV19 to TRBJ2-1; 8 bases are shared with TRBD2. J lost 7 bases, V lost 1 base, and 3 bases had no gene match. This CDR3 is built from 14 residues. Germline V gene lookup returns CDR1 LNHDA and CDR2 SQIVND (reference sequence). Here the CDR3 reads CASSIVGTRNEQFF. The CDR3 coding sequence is TGTGCCAGTAGTATAGTGGGGACTAGAAATGAGCAGTTCTTC.